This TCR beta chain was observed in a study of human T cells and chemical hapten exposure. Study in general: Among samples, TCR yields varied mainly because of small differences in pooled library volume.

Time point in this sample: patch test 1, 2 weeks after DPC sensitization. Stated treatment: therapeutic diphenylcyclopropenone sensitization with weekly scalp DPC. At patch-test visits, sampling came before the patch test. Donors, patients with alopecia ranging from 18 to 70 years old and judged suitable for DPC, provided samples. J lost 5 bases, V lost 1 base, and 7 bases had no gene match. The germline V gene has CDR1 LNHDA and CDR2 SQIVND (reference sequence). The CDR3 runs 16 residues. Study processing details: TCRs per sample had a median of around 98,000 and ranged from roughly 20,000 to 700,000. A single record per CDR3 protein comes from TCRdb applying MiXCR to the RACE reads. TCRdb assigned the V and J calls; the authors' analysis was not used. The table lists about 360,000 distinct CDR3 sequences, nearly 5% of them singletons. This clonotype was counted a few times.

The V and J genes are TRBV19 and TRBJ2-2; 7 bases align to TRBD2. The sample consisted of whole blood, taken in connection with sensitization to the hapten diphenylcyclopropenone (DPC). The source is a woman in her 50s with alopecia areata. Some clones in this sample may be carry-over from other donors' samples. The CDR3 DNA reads TGTGCCAGTAGTATAGGGAGGACTAGGATGACCGGGGAGCTGTTTTTT. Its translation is CASSIGRTRMTGELFF.